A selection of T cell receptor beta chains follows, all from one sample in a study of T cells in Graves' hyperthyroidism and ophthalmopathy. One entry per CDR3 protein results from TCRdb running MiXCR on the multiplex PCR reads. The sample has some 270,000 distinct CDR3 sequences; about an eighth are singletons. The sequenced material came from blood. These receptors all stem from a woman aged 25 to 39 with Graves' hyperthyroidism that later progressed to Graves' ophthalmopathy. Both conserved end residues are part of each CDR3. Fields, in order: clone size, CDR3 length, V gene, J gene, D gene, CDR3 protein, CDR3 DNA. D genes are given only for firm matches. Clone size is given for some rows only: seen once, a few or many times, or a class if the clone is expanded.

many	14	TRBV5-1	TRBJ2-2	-	CASSRRGGTGELFF	TGCGCCAGCAGCCGAAGGGGAGGCACCGGGGAGCTGTTTTTT
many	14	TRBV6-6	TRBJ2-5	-	CASSYSLDQETQYF	TGTGCCAGCAGTTACTCACTAGACCAAGAGACCCAGTACTTC
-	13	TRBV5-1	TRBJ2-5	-	CASSLNGVETQYF	TGCGCCAGCAGCTTGAATGGGGTCGAGACCCAGTACTTC
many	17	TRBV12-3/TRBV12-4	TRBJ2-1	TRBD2	CASSPIGTSGSRNEQFF	TGTGCCAGCAGTCCGATCGGGACTAGCGGGAGTAGGAATGAGCAGTTCTTC
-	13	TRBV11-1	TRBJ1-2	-	CASSTVGYYGYTF	TGTGCCAGCAGTACAGTGGGATACTATGGCTACACCTTC
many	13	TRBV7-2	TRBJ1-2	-	CASSLGGAVGYTF	TGTGCCAGCAGCTTAGGGGGAGCGGTTGGCTACACCTTC
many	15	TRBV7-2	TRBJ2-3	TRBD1	CASSSKTGNTDTQYF	TGTGCCAGCAGCTCTAAGACAGGGAACACAGATACGCAGTATTTT
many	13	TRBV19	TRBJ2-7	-	CASSVGSSYEQYF	TGTGCCAGTAGTGTCGGAAGCTCCTACGAGCAGTACTTC
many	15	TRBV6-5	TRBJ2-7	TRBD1	CASSYSSQGGMEQYF	TGTGCCAGCAGTTACTCGTCACAGGGGGGAATGGAGCAGTACTTC
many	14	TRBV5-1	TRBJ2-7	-	CASSPVDRPYEQYF	TGCGCCAGCAGCCCGGTAGATCGCCCCTACGAGCAGTACTTC
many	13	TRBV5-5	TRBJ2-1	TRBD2	CASSPPGTREQFF	TGTGCCAGCAGCCCGCCGGGGACTAGGGAGCAGTTCTTC
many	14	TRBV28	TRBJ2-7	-	CASRLGNPYVEQYF	TGTGCCAGCAGATTAGGTAACCCGTACGTCGAGCAGTACTTC
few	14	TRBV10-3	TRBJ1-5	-	CAISESKGNQPQHF	TGTGCCATCAGTGAGTCGAAGGGGAATCAGCCCCAGCATTTT
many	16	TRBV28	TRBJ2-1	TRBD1	CASSPGDRAIYNEQFF	TGTGCCAGCAGTCCGGGGGACAGGGCCATATACAATGAGCAGTTCTTC
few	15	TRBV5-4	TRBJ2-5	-	CASSFNYGAQETQYF	TGTGCCAGCAGCTTCAACTACGGGGCTCAAGAGACCCAGTACTTC
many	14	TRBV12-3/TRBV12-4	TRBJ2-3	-	CASSLRDRTDTQYF	TGTGCCAGCAGTCTCAGGGACCGCACAGATACGCAGTATTTT
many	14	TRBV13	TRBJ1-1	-	CASSFARGNTEAFF	TGTGCCAGCAGCTTTGCCCGGGGGAACACTGAAGCTTTCTTT
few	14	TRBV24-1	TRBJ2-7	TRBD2	CATSDPLAGGEQYF	TGTGCCACCAGTGATCCCCTAGCGGGAGGCGAGCAGTACTTC
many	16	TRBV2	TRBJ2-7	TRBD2	CASSPEGSGRTYEQYF	TGTGCCAGCAGCCCAGAGGGTAGCGGGAGGACCTACGAGCAGTACTTC
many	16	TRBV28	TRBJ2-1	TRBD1	CASSSSLTGLINEQFF	TGTGCCAGCAGTTCCTCACTGACAGGGTTGATTAATGAGCAGTTCTTC
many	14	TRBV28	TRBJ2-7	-	CASSFGHASYEQYF	TGTGCCAGCAGTTTCGGGCACGCATCCTACGAGCAGTACTTC
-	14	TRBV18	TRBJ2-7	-	CASSPSTVSYEQYF	TGTGCCAGCTCACCATCGACAGTGTCCTACGAGCAGTACTTC
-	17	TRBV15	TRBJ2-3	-	CATSRNFPGANTDTQYF	TGTGCCACCAGCAGAAATTTCCCCGGGGCCAACACAGATACGCAGTATTTT
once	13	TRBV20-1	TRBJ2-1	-	CSARPSERALGFF	TGCAGTGCTAGGCCTAGCGAGAGAGCCTTGGGGTTCTTC
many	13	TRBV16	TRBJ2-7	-	CASSHGGSYEQYF	TGTGCCAGCAGCCATGGGGGTTCCTACGAGCAGTACTTC
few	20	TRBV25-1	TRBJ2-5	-	CASSEYPHPSRTRGGETQYF	TGTGCCAGCAGTGAATATCCCCACCCCAGCAGGACCCGGGGTGGGGAGACCCAGTACTTC
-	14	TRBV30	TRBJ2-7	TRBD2	CAWSVLAGGYEQYF	TGTGCCTGGAGTGTACTAGCGGGGGGATACGAGCAGTACTTC
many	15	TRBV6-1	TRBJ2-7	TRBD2	CASSAGVAGPYEQYF	TGTGCCAGCAGTGCAGGAGTAGCGGGTCCCTACGAGCAGTACTTC
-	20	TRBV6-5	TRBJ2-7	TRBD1	CTSSYPTKITGDLPSYEQYF	TGTACCAGCAGTTACCCAACCAAAATAACAGGGGACCTACCCTCCTACGAGCAGTACTTC
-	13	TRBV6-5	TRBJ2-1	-	CASSYNGDNEQFF	TGTGCCAGCAGTTACAATGGCGACAATGAGCAGTTCTTC
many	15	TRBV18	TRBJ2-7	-	CASSPTRDIGYEQYF	TGTGCCAGCTCACCAACACGGGACATAGGATACGAGCAGTACTTC
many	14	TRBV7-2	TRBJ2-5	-	CASSLTASEETQYF	TGTGCCAGCAGCTTGACCGCGAGTGAAGAGACCCAGTACTTC
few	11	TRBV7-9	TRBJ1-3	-	CASREGNTIYF	TGTGCCAGCAGGGAAGGAAACACCATATATTTT
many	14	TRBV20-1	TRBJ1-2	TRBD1	CSARETDRAYGYTF	TGCAGTGCTAGAGAAACGGACAGGGCTTATGGCTACACCTTC
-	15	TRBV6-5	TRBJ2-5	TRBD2	CASSYGLAGEQTQYF	TGTGCCAGCAGTTACGGACTAGCGGGAGAACAGACCCAGTACTTC
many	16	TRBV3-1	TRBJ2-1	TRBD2	CASSQGGAGGRNEQFF	TGTGCCAGCAGCCAAGGGGGCGCGGGAGGAAGGAATGAGCAGTTCTTC
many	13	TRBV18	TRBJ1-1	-	CASSPNSNTEAFF	TGTGCCAGCTCACCAAACTCGAACACTGAAGCTTTCTTT
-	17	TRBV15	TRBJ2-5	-	CATSRTTPTNQAETQYF	TGTGCCACCAGCAGAACCACCCCGACTAATCAGGCAGAGACCCAGTACTTC
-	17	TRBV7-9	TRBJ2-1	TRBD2	CASSSPLAAGASNEQFF	TGTGCCAGCAGCTCGCCCCTTGCAGCGGGAGCCAGCAATGAGCAGTTCTTC
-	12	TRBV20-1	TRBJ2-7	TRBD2	CSARTSGREQYF	TGCAGTGCTAGGACTAGCGGGAGAGAGCAGTACTTC
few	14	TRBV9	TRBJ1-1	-	CASSVDEGNTEAFF	TGTGCCAGCAGCGTAGATGAAGGGAACACTGAAGCTTTCTTT
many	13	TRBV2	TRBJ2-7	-	CASKGTTLGEQYF	TGTGCCAGCAAAGGAACAACGCTGGGGGAGCAGTACTTC
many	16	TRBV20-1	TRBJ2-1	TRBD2	CSASLGTSVTYNEQFF	TGCAGTGCCTCACTGGGGACTAGCGTTACCTACAATGAGCAGTTCTTC
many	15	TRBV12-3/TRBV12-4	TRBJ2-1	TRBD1	CASNRRGRSYNEQFF	TGTGCCAGCAACCGCAGGGGGCGTTCCTACAATGAGCAGTTCTTC
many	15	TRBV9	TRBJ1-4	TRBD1	CASSGRQGEREKLFF	TGTGCCAGCAGCGGGCGACAGGGGGAGCGGGAAAAACTGTTTTTT
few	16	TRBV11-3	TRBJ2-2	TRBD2	CASSLESGRRGGELFF	TGTGCCAGCAGCTTAGAAAGCGGGAGACGTGGCGGGGAGCTGTTTTTT
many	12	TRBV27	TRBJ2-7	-	CASSAAGLEQYF	TGTGCCAGCAGTGCGGCAGGGCTCGAGCAGTACTTC
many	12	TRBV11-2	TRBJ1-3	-	CASSSTWNTIYF	TGTGCCAGCAGCTCAACTTGGAACACCATATATTTT
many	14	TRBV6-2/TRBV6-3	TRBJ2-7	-	CASSLLGFSDEQYF	TGTGCCAGCAGTTTGCTAGGGTTCTCGGACGAGCAGTACTTC
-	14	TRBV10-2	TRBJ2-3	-	CASSESGNTDTQYF	TGCGCCAGCAGTGAGTCCGGGAACACAGATACGCAGTATTTT
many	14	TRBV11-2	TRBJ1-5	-	CASSLDYSNQPQHF	TGTGCCAGCAGCTTAGATTATAGCAATCAGCCCCAGCATTTT
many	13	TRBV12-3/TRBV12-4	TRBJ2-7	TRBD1	CASSDREINEQYF	TGTGCCAGCAGTGACAGGGAGATCAACGAGCAGTACTTC